Described below is a single TCR beta chain sequence and its context. The data are from a study of blood T cell repertoires in COVID-19. Background on the study: Donors in the United States, Italy and Spain gave samples during acute or convalescent COVID-19. Sources were T cells, B-cell-depleted T cells, or PBMCs; the material itself was cDNA or gDNA.

Germline V gene lookup returns CDR1 MNHEY and CDR2 SMNVEV (reference sequence). This CDR3 spans 15 amino acids. The V and J ends lost 5 bases and 9 bases, in that order; junction bases with no gene match: 7. Under the authors' procedure: Amplification of reference gene primers provided the estimated nucleated cell counts. Assay used: immunoSEQ multiplex PCR; TCRdb lists only in-frame clones, some missing. V, J and clone size derive from that table, while D and trimming were established from the DNA sequence. The sample shows approximately 130,000 clones, roughly 79% of them seen only once. The TCR originated in a human donor in a cohort sampled during active COVID-19. The specimen sequenced was peripheral blood. This rearrangement joins TRBV27 to TRBJ2-1; 13 nucleotides line up with TRBD2. The CDR3 DNA reads TGTGCCAGCAGTACACTAGCGGGGGGGATGGTTGAGCAGTTCTTC. Translating gives CASSTLAGGMVEQFF.